This TCR beta chain was captured in a study of vaccination and CD4 T cells after COVID-19 (dated 2022 in TCRdb). Study-wide context: The convalescent cohort included six males and four females, with two Hispanic individuals, seven Caucasians, two Asians and one multiracial person. Two doses of either the Pfizer-BioNTech BNT162b2 vaccine (n=8) or the Moderna mRNA-1273 vaccine (n=2) were administered to participants. Post-COVID blood samples were collected from convalescent patients a median of around 100 days after diagnosis, with a range of about 35 to 170 days. Post-vaccine blood samples were collected a median of around 2.5 months after the second vaccine dose, ranging from about 13 to 250 days. Culture stimuli were overlapping spike peptide pools from SARS-CoV-2 and from the common cold coronaviruses HCoV-NL63, HCoV-OC43 and HCoV-229E. Control cultures used a CEFX viral epitope pool as positive control, an HIV-1 Nef peptide pool as negative control, or no peptide. The spike-specific CD4+ TCR repertoire was compared before and after mRNA vaccination in approximately ten COVID-19 convalescent patients and 4 infection-naive healthy vaccine recipients.

The treatment or condition label for this specimen denotes: approximately nine-day PBMC culture with coronavirus spike peptide pools or control peptides (ViraFEST assay). The ViraFEST assay was used in the study, in which antigen-specific T cells were expanded with peptide pools and expanded clonotypes were subsequently identified by TCR sequencing. The absence of prior SARS-CoV-2 infection in healthy vaccine recipients was confirmed by negative nucleocapsid antibody tests before and after vaccination. PBMCs were cultured at a few million per well in IMDM supplemented with approximately 4.7% human AB serum and around 10 IU/ml IL-2, with about 10 ug/ml peptide pools added. On days 3 and 7, half of the culture medium was replaced with fresh IL-2-containing medium. After approximately eleven days of culture, CD4+ T cells were isolated by negative selection using the EasySep CD4+ T cell isolation kit. PBMCs were separated from whole blood using Ficoll-Paque Plus gradient centrifugation and then either used fresh or cryopreserved at -140C. Triplicate wells were generally used for each culture condition.

On the study overall, not on this receptor specifically: In convalescent patients, a median around 90% of post-vaccine SARS-CoV-2-reactive clones were detected only after vaccination, suggesting vaccine-specific priming. Only a relatively small number of convalescent patients were included in the study, and early timepoints following natural infection were not analyzed. Nearly all vaccine-specific clones in convalescent patients (304 of 307) were mono-reactive for SARS-CoV-2 spike rather than cross-reactive with common cold coronaviruses. An increase in the median number of SARS-CoV-2-reactive clonotypes from 20 to 25 after infection to 35 to 40 after vaccination was observed, but the change was not found to be significant.

The library was built by means of PCR. TCR sequencing of DNA from cultured CD4+ T cells used the Oncomine TCR Beta short-read assay at the Johns Hopkins FTIC core. The QIAamp micro DNA kit was used to extract genomic DNA from the cultured CD4+ T cells. Oncomine TCR Beta libraries from cultured CD4+ T cells were pooled with unique dual indexes and sequenced on an Illumina iSeq 100. The authors' pipeline ran thus. Non-productive sequences were filtered out, and CDR3s that did not start with C, did not end with F or W, or were shorter than 7 amino acids were discarded. Antigen-specific clonotypes were identified with the MANAFEST web application by comparing peptide-stimulated wells with reference and other culture wells. To be called positive, a clone needed an FDR below 0.05, an odds ratio above 5, and a productive frequency above 0.1% in at least two of three replicate wells. A clonotype counted as cross-reactive if it showed significant expansion both in the SARS-CoV-2 spike wells and in at least one common cold coronavirus spike condition. CDR3 homology was assessed with Levenshtein distances (stringdist) and unrooted phylogenetic trees (ape) in R version 3.6.1. TCRdb reprocessed the public reads (quality trimming at Q25 with fastp, clone calling with MiXCR) and kept in-frame beta chains. All rows with the same CDR3 protein become a single entry with the most common DNA and genes. TCRdb, not the authors, supplied the V and J calls. For this sample the table gives 14,000 to 15,000 distinct CDR3 sequences, of which nearly 80% were detected only once. The leading ten clones occupy approximately 9.9% of the sample.

The germline V gene sets CDR1 to MNHNS and CDR2 to SASEGT. Its CDR3 holds 13 amino acids, cysteine through phenylalanine. Kept here is only the CDR3 DNA, which spans 39 bases and is read in frame from base 1. V is shortened by 6 bases, J by 8 bases, and the region joining them spans 16 bases. A note on this clonotype: The specificity of this receptor is unknown. Base qualities are not at hand, and no much larger clone is one base apart.

This clonotype originated in a human donor who received a COVID-19 vaccine. This chain joins TRBV6-1 to TRBJ1-2, with the D gene not confidently named. This specimen consisted of CD4+ T cells from blood, cultured in vitro, obtained after SARS-CoV-2 vaccination. The CDR3 region reads CASRQSSPGGYTF. The base sequence is TGTGCCAGCAGACAGAGCTCCCCGGGGGGCTACACCTTC.